This is a list of T cell receptor beta chains from one sample in a study of human T cells and chemical hapten exposure. In TCRdb, the RACE reads were re-called with MiXCR into one record per CDR3 protein. This table has tens of thousands of distinct CDR3 sequences, around 7% appearing once. Sequencing was performed on whole blood, taken in connection with sensitization to the hapten diphenylcyclopropenone (DPC). Receptor source: a woman under 40 with alopecia areata. Some clones in this sample may be carry-over from other donors' samples. Each CDR3 is given with its conserved first and last residue. Each record gives: clone size, J gene, V gene, D gene, CDR3 protein, CDR3 DNA. D genes are given only for firm matches. Clone size is given for some rows only: seen once, a few or many times, or a class if the clone is expanded.

abundance: many; j_gene: TRBJ1-1; v_gene: TRBV5-1; d_gene: .; CDR3aa: CASSLNPVGTEAFF; CDR3nt: TGCGCCAGCAGCTTGAATCCGGTGGGGACTGAAGCTTTCTTT
abundance: .; j_gene: TRBJ2-3; v_gene: TRBV7-2; d_gene: .; CDR3aa: CASSANSDTDTQYF; CDR3nt: TGTGCCAGCAGCGCCAATAGTGACACAGATACGCAGTATTTT
abundance: many; j_gene: TRBJ2-5; v_gene: TRBV12-3/TRBV12-4; d_gene: .; CDR3aa: CASSFGPGDAETQYF; CDR3nt: .
abundance: .; j_gene: TRBJ1-4; v_gene: TRBV6-6; d_gene: TRBD1; CDR3aa: CASSYPFRDRGPTNEKLFF; CDR3nt: TGTGCCAGCAGTTACCCGTTCCGGGACAGGGGCCCAACTAATGAAAAACTGTTTTTT
abundance: many; j_gene: TRBJ2-1; v_gene: TRBV7-9; d_gene: .; CDR3aa: CASPPPGTPWFF; CDR3nt: TGTGCCAGCCCCCCTCCCGGGACTCCTTGGTTCTTC
abundance: .; j_gene: TRBJ2-1; v_gene: TRBV6-6; d_gene: .; CDR3aa: CASSYGVVEQFF; CDR3nt: TGTGCCAGCAGTTACGGGGTTGTAGAGCAGTTCTTC
abundance: many; j_gene: TRBJ2-1; v_gene: TRBV5-6; d_gene: .; CDR3aa: CASSSTRGAGAPYNEQFF; CDR3nt: TGTGCCAGCAGCTCTACCAGGGGGGCGGGGGCCCCCTACAATGAGCAGTTCTTC
abundance: many; j_gene: TRBJ1-2; v_gene: TRBV3-1; d_gene: TRBD1; CDR3aa: CASSPEQGRWGYTF; CDR3nt: TGTGCCAGCAGCCCGGAACAGGGGCGATGGGGCTACACCTTC
abundance: few; j_gene: TRBJ1-2; v_gene: TRBV19; d_gene: TRBD1; CDR3aa: CASSIPGQGANGYTF; CDR3nt: TGTGCCAGTAGTATCCCGGGACAGGGGGCGAATGGCTACACCTTC
abundance: many; j_gene: TRBJ2-5; v_gene: TRBV5-1; d_gene: .; CDR3aa: CASSQGERQETQYF; CDR3nt: TGCGCCAGCAGCCAAGGGGAGCGGCAAGAGACCCAGTACTTC
abundance: many; j_gene: TRBJ1-2; v_gene: TRBV28; d_gene: .; CDR3aa: CASSSSGPYTF; CDR3nt: TGTGCCAGCAGTTCTTCCGGCCCCTACACCTTC
abundance: many; j_gene: TRBJ1-1; v_gene: TRBV7-3; d_gene: .; CDR3aa: CASSRDTGSEAFF; CDR3nt: TGTGCCAGCAGCCGAGACACAGGGTCTGAAGCTTTCTTT
abundance: many; j_gene: TRBJ2-1; v_gene: TRBV7-2; d_gene: TRBD1; CDR3aa: CASSLGWRQGHNEQFF; CDR3nt: TGTGCCAGCAGCTTAGGTTGGCGACAGGGCCACAATGAGCAGTTCTTC
abundance: many; j_gene: TRBJ1-4; v_gene: TRBV29-1; d_gene: .; CDR3aa: CSARIGAEEKLFF; CDR3nt: TGCAGCGCTAGGATTGGGGCCGAAGAAAAACTGTTTTTT
abundance: many; j_gene: TRBJ2-3; v_gene: TRBV6-5; d_gene: .; CDR3aa: CASSYSGGTGPDTQYF; CDR3nt: TGTGCCAGCAGTTACTCAGGGGGGACGGGGCCAGATACGCAGTATTTT
abundance: many; j_gene: TRBJ1-2; v_gene: TRBV15; d_gene: TRBD1; CDR3aa: CATSKDRANYGYTF; CDR3nt: TGTGCCACCAGCAAGGACAGGGCTAACTATGGCTACACCTTC
abundance: many; j_gene: TRBJ1-1; v_gene: TRBV12-3/TRBV12-4; d_gene: TRBD1; CDR3aa: CASSVGTGPTEAFF; CDR3nt: TGTGCCAGCAGTGTGGGGACAGGGCCCACTGAAGCTTTCTTT
abundance: once; j_gene: TRBJ2-7; v_gene: TRBV5-1; d_gene: .; CDR3aa: CASSPENAYEQYF; CDR3nt: TGCGCCAGCAGCCCCGAGAACGCCTACGAGCAGTACTTC
abundance: many; j_gene: TRBJ1-4; v_gene: TRBV2; d_gene: TRBD1; CDR3aa: CASKGQGADNEKLFF; CDR3nt: TGTGCCAGCAAAGGCCAGGGGGCAGACAATGAAAAACTGTTTTTT
abundance: many; j_gene: TRBJ1-3; v_gene: TRBV12-3/TRBV12-4; d_gene: .; CDR3aa: CASSQETGWAGNTIYF; CDR3nt: TGTGCCAGCAGTCAAGAGACAGGATGGGCTGGAAACACCATATATTTT
abundance: many; j_gene: TRBJ2-3; v_gene: TRBV14; d_gene: .; CDR3aa: CASSQEAGGVGGTDTQYF; CDR3nt: TGTGCCAGCAGCCAAGAGGCTGGAGGGGTCGGGGGCACAGATACGCAGTATTTT
abundance: many; j_gene: TRBJ1-4; v_gene: TRBV12-3/TRBV12-4; d_gene: .; CDR3aa: CASSFGRATNEKLFF; CDR3nt: TGTGCCAGCAGCTTCGGACGGGCAACTAATGAAAAACTGTTTTTT
abundance: many; j_gene: TRBJ2-7; v_gene: TRBV11-2; d_gene: TRBD2; CDR3aa: CASSPVRRRGVYEQYF; CDR3nt: TGTGCCAGCAGCCCAGTCCGCCGGCGGGGGGTCTACGAGCAGTACTTC
abundance: few; j_gene: TRBJ1-1; v_gene: TRBV5-4; d_gene: .; CDR3aa: CASSRGGDTEAFF; CDR3nt: TGTGCCAGCAGCCGCGGCGGTGACACTGAAGCTTTCTTT
abundance: few; j_gene: TRBJ2-7; v_gene: TRBV30; d_gene: .; CDR3aa: CASSVSYEQYF; CDR3nt: TGTGCCAGTAGCGTCTCCTACGAGCAGTACTTC
abundance: once; j_gene: TRBJ2-1; v_gene: TRBV14; d_gene: TRBD2; CDR3aa: CVSSLGTSGSYNEQFF; CDR3nt: TGTGTCAGCAGCCTCGGGACTAGCGGTTCTTACAATGAGCAGTTCTTC
abundance: medium-sized; j_gene: TRBJ1-1; v_gene: TRBV13; d_gene: .; CDR3aa: CASSLRGAGRNTEAFF; CDR3nt: TGTGCCAGCAGCTTAAGGGGGGCGGGTCGGAACACTGAAGCTTTCTTT
abundance: many; j_gene: TRBJ2-3; v_gene: TRBV20-1; d_gene: .; CDR3aa: CSARGAASTDTQYF; CDR3nt: TGCAGTGCTAGAGGGGCGGCGAGCACAGATACGCAGTATTTT
abundance: many; j_gene: TRBJ2-2; v_gene: TRBV29-1; d_gene: .; CDR3aa: CSVEDRGRPFSDGELFF; CDR3nt: TGCAGCGTTGAAGATCGGGGGCGTCCCTTTTCCGACGGGGAGCTGTTTTTT
abundance: .; j_gene: TRBJ2-4; v_gene: TRBV14; d_gene: .; CDR3aa: CASSHGSIQYF; CDR3nt: TGTGCCAGCAGCCATGGTAGCATTCAGTACTTC
abundance: many; j_gene: TRBJ1-1; v_gene: TRBV5-1; d_gene: .; CDR3aa: CASSLDRSSPEAFF; CDR3nt: TGCGCCAGCAGCTTGGACAGGTCTTCCCCTGAAGCTTTCTTT
abundance: many; j_gene: TRBJ1-1; v_gene: TRBV12-5; d_gene: .; CDR3aa: CASGLVGGGTEAFF; CDR3nt: TGTGCTAGTGGTTTGGTCGGGGGCGGCACTGAAGCTTTCTTT
abundance: many; j_gene: TRBJ1-2; v_gene: TRBV11-1; d_gene: .; CDR3aa: CASSFKTNYGYTF; CDR3nt: TGTGCCAGCAGCTTTAAGACTAACTATGGCTACACCTTC
abundance: many; j_gene: TRBJ2-1; v_gene: TRBV5-4; d_gene: TRBD2; CDR3aa: CASSLLGLAENNEQFF; CDR3nt: TGTGCCAGCAGCTTATTGGGACTAGCGGAAAACAATGAGCAGTTCTTC
abundance: many; j_gene: TRBJ1-3; v_gene: TRBV10-3; d_gene: TRBD1; CDR3aa: CATDTGGSGNTIYF; CDR3nt: TGTGCCACCGATACAGGGGGGTCCGGAAACACCATATATTTT
abundance: many; j_gene: TRBJ1-1; v_gene: TRBV2; d_gene: .; CDR3aa: CASSKDSPMNTEAFF; CDR3nt: TGTGCCAGCAGTAAGGACAGCCCCATGAACACTGAAGCTTTCTTT
abundance: many; j_gene: TRBJ2-3; v_gene: TRBV29-1; d_gene: TRBD2; CDR3aa: CSVGGPSGATDTQYF; CDR3nt: TGCAGCGTTGGCGGGCCTAGCGGGGCCACAGATACGCAGTATTTT
abundance: many; j_gene: TRBJ2-7; v_gene: TRBV12-3/TRBV12-4; d_gene: TRBD1; CDR3aa: CASKSGGEQYF; CDR3nt: TGTGCCAGCAAGTCAGGGGGCGAGCAGTACTTC
abundance: many; j_gene: TRBJ1-5; v_gene: TRBV7-2; d_gene: .; CDR3aa: CASSYGLNQPQHF; CDR3nt: TGTGCCAGCAGCTACGGCCTCAATCAGCCCCAGCATTTT
abundance: .; j_gene: TRBJ1-5; v_gene: TRBV11-1; d_gene: TRBD1; CDR3aa: CASNQGQGRQPQHF; CDR3nt: TGTGCCAGCAATCAAGGACAGGGCCGTCAGCCCCAGCATTTT
abundance: many; j_gene: TRBJ2-2; v_gene: TRBV5-1; d_gene: .; CDR3aa: CASSFLRENTGELFF; CDR3nt: TGCGCCAGCAGCTTTCTCCGGGAGAACACCGGGGAGCTGTTTTTT